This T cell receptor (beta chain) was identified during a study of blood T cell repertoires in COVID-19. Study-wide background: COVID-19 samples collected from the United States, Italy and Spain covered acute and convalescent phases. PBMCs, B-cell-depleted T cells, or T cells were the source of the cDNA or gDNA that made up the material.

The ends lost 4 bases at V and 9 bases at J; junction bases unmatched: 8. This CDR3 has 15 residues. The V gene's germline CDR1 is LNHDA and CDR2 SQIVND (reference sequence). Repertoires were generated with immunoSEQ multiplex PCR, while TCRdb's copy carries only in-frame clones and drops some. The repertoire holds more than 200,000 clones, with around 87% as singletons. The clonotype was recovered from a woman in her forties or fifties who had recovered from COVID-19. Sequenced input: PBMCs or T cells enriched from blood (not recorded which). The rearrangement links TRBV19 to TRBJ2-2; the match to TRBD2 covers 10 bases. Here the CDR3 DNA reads TGTGCCAGTAGTAACCAGCGGGAGGGTACCCGGGAGCTGTTTTTT. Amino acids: CASSNQREGTRELFF.